The present T cell receptor beta chain was sequenced within a study of cytomegalovirus exposure and HLA in healthy donors. As for the study in general: Early released data comprised 80 million or so unique TCRs from HLA-typed donors.

With 60 Vbeta and 13 Jbeta primers, the PCR was carried out. Produced via immunoSEQ multiplex PCR; TCRdb's table is partial and in-frame only. The table lists 100,000 to 150,000 clones, about 10% of them singletons. A word on this clone: Its antigen remains unknown.

The germline CDR1 and CDR2 sequences are SQVTM and ANQGSEA. The CDR3 has 14 amino acids. Trimming pared 7 bases from V and 6 bases from J, leaving 19 bases between. Study-wide results and caveats: What was likely a sequencing artifact was a cluster of highly shared sequence variants. Indistinguishability led to the exclusion of some V segments, TRBV6-2 and TRBV6-3 included. Later examination showed HLA-associated TCR beta chains had greater clonal expansion than equally common others.

Material: PBMCs. The chain uses TRBV29-1 and TRBJ1-5, with a tentative D call TRBD1 (6 bases). The sequence was obtained from a woman aged 18-30 years in good health and CMV-seropositive. Written as DNA, the CDR3 is TGCAGCGCGACCCAGGGGAGCACTGGTCAGCCCCAGCATTTT. This codes for CSATQGSTGQPQHF.